This is a list of T cell receptor beta chains from one sample in a study of cytomegalovirus exposure and HLA in healthy donors. The table came from immunoSEQ multiplex PCR; TCRdb's copy has only in-frame clones and leaves some out. The sample contains around 140,000 clones, more than 9.5% of which appear only once. Material for sequencing was PBMCs. These receptors originate from a man aged 50-60 years in good health and CMV-seronegative. Each CDR3 is given with its conserved first and last residue. The D gene is left open where the match is weak. Clone size is stated in some rows and not others, as once, few, many or a class when expanded.

>few|TRBV6-5|NA|TRBJ2-1
TGTGCCAGCAGTTACTTGAGACAGGACCCCTACAATGAGCAGTTCTTC
CASSYLRQDPYNEQFF
>NA|TRBV6-5|TRBD1|TRBJ1-5
TGTGCCAGCAGTTCACAGGGGTTGGCTCAGCCCCAGCATTTT
CASSSQGLAQPQHF
>few|TRBV19|NA|TRBJ1-5
TGTGCCAGTAGTATTAGAGACAGTGTCAATCAGCCCCAGCATTTT
CASSIRDSVNQPQHF
>NA|TRBV22-1|NA|TRBJ2-7
TGTCCTGGGAGCGCACTGAAGGGGGCTTACGAGCAGTACTTC
CPGSALKGAYEQYF
>NA|TRBV28|TRBD1|TRBJ1-1
TGTGCCAGCAGTTTATGGCCAGGGGGACGCACTGAAGCTTTCTTT
CASSLWPGGRTEAFF
>NA|TRBV6-1|TRBD2|TRBJ2-2
TGTGCCAGCAGTGAGCTAGCGGGAGGTACCGGGGAGCTGTTTTTT
CASSELAGGTGELFF
>NA|TRBV7-9|NA|TRBJ2-3
TGTGCCAGCAGCTCGGGGGTGTCCGATACGCAGTATTTT
CASSSGVSDTQYF
>NA|TRBV30|NA|TRBJ1-5
TGTGCCTGGGGGATTGGGGGGTCAAATCAGCCCCAGCATTTT
CAWGIGGSNQPQHF
>NA|TRBV4-1|TRBD2|TRBJ2-7
TGCGCCAGCAGCCAGGGACTAGCGGGGGCCGTATACGAGCAGTACTTC
CASSQGLAGAVYEQYF
>few|TRBV6-7|TRBD1|TRBJ2-6
TGTGCCAGCAACAATACCAGGACAGGTTGCTCTGGGGCCAACGTCCTGACTTTC
CASNNTRTGCSGANVLTF
>NA|TRBV7-7|NA|TRBJ2-5
TGTGCTAGCAGCCAAGACAGGCAAGAGACCCAGTACTTC
CASSQDRQETQYF
>few|TRBV5-8|TRBD1|TRBJ1-1
TGTGCCAGCAGTCGATACAGGGGGAACACTGAAGCTTTCTTT
CASSRYRGNTEAFF
>NA|TRBV5-1|NA|TRBJ2-5
TGCGCCAGCAGCAATCCGACAGGCCAAGAGACCCAGTACTTC
CASSNPTGQETQYF
>NA|TRBV28|NA|TRBJ2-7
TGTGCCAGCAGTCTCCCCTCCCGCGAGCAGTACTTC
CASSLPSREQYF
>NA|TRBV2|TRBD1|TRBJ1-4
TGTGCCAGCAGAGACACAGGGGGCGCGTATGAAAAACTGTTTTTT
CASRDTGGAYEKLFF
>few|TRBV6-1|TRBD1|TRBJ2-7
TGTGCCAGCACCCCCCAGGGGGACGGAGCCTACGAGCAGTACTTC
CASTPQGDGAYEQYF
>few|TRBV27|TRBD1|TRBJ1-1
TGTGCCAGCAGTCCCCCACATTCCGGGACAGGGGGCCGAGCTAACACTGAAGCTTTCTTT
CASSPPHSGTGGRANTEAFF
>few|TRBV9|TRBD1|TRBJ1-6
TGTGCCAGCAGCAAACGGACAGGAGATAATTCACCCCTCCACTTT
CASSKRTGDNSPLHF
>NA|TRBV5-1|TRBD2|TRBJ2-3
TGCGCCAGCAGGACGGGGACTAGCGTGGGGGCGGATACGCAGTATTTT
CASRTGTSVGADTQYF
>NA|TRBV6-5|TRBD1|TRBJ2-1
TGTGCCAGCACTCTCTCGGGGACAGGGGGCCGTGAGCAGTTCTTC
CASTLSGTGGREQFF
>NA|TRBV7-9|TRBD2|TRBJ2-7
TGTGACAGCAGCTTAGCGGGGGCTAACGAGCAGTACTTC
CDSSLAGANEQYF
>NA|TRBV6-1|NA|TRBJ1-5
TGTGCCAGCAGTGTGACAGATAGCAATCAGCCCCAGCATTTT
CASSVTDSNQPQHF
>few|TRBV9|NA|TRBJ1-5
TGTGCCAGCGGGGAGGGCGATCAGCCCCAGCATTTT
CASGEGDQPQHF
>NA|TRBV9|TRBD1|TRBJ2-5
TGTGCCAGCAGCGTAGCTACAGGGGAACAAGAGACCCAGTACTTC
CASSVATGEQETQYF
>few|TRBV5-6|NA|TRBJ2-1
TGTGCCAGCAGCTTAGAGGCAGGGAGGATCTACAATGAGCAGTTCTTC
CASSLEAGRIYNEQFF
>few|TRBV27|TRBD1|TRBJ2-7
TGTGCCAGCAATTCCGCCTTCGGACAGGGGATAGAGTACGAGCAGTACTTC
CASNSAFGQGIEYEQYF
>NA|TRBV28|NA|TRBJ2-2
TGTGCCAGCAGCGTACAGGCGACCACCGGGGAGCTGTTTTTT
CASSVQATTGELFF
>NA|TRBV5-4|TRBD2|TRBJ2-3
TGTGCCAGCAGCCCCCACCCAGCGGGGGGGGCCGGAAATACGCAGTATTTT
CASSPHPAGGAGNTQYF
>NA|TRBV30|NA|TRBJ1-4
TGTGCCTGGAGTGTAGGGGTAACTAATGAAAAACTGTTTTTT
CAWSVGVTNEKLFF
>few|TRBV2|TRBD1|TRBJ1-3
TGTGCCAGCAGCCAGGGGGTCAATGGAAACACCATATATTTT
CASSQGVNGNTIYF
>NA|TRBV7-8|NA|TRBJ1-1
TGTGCCAGCAGCTTAGCGGGCACAGTGGTTACTGAAGCTTTCTTT
CASSLAGTVVTEAFF
>few|TRBV6-1|TRBD1|TRBJ1-2
TGTGCCAGCAGAGTGTCGGACAGGGTGCCTGAACGCTTC
CASRVSDRVPERF
>few|TRBV6-6|NA|TRBJ1-5
TGTGCCAGCAATCAGGGACTCGGCAATCAGCCCCAGCATTTT
CASNQGLGNQPQHF
>NA|TRBV11-2|TRBD2|TRBJ2-7
TGTGCCAGCAGCTTAGTAGCGGGAGGGCCATCCGAGCAGTACTTC
CASSLVAGGPSEQYF
>few|TRBV9|TRBD2|TRBJ2-2
TGTGCCAGCAGCGTCCTAGCGGGGGGGGTTACCGGGGAGCTGTTTTTT
CASSVLAGGVTGELFF
>NA|TRBV2|NA|TRBJ2-5
TGTGCCAGCAGGCTAGCCTTGTACCAAGAGACCCAGTACTTC
CASRLALYQETQYF
>NA|TRBV13|TRBD2|TRBJ2-1
TGTGCCAGCAGCTTTAGCGGGGGGCCGGACAATGAGCAGTTCTTC
CASSFSGGPDNEQFF
>few|TRBV9|TRBD2|TRBJ2-7
TGTGCCAGCAGCGTAGGCGGCGGGGGGGCTTCCTACGAGCAGTACTTC
CASSVGGGGASYEQYF
>few|TRBV18|NA|TRBJ2-1
TGTGCCAGCTCACCAGGGGCAGGGAATTCCTACAATGAGCAGTTCTTC
CASSPGAGNSYNEQFF
>NA|TRBV5-6|TRBD1|TRBJ1-6
TGTGCCAGCAGCCGGGGACAGGGGATCTCACCCCTCCACTTT
CASSRGQGISPLHF
>NA|TRBV19|TRBD2|TRBJ2-1
TGTGCCAGTAGTGTGACTAGCGGGGAGCAGTTCTTC
CASSVTSGEQFF
>NA|TRBV19|NA|TRBJ1-4
TGTGCCAGTAGCTCAGCGAAAGGAACTAATGAAAAACTGTTTTTT
CASSSAKGTNEKLFF
>few|TRBV28|NA|TRBJ1-3
TGTGCCAGCACCCGGGGGGCGCCTGGAAACACCATATATTTT
CASTRGAPGNTIYF
>few|TRBV7-3|NA|TRBJ2-2
TGTGCCAGCAGCTTAACGCTAGGCCTTACCGGGGAGCTGTTTTTT
CASSLTLGLTGELFF
>few|TRBV6-5|TRBD2|TRBJ2-1
TGTGCCAGCAGTAGGACTAGCTCCTACAATGAGCAGTTCTTC
CASSRTSSYNEQFF
>few|TRBV5-6|NA|TRBJ2-5
TGTGCCAGCAGCTTGGTGTCAGGGCTCCAAGAGACCCAGTACTTC
CASSLVSGLQETQYF
>NA|TRBV7-9|TRBD1|TRBJ1-4
TGTGCCAGCCGGACAGGGAATGAAAAACTGTTTTTT
CASRTGNEKLFF
>few|TRBV4-1|TRBD2|TRBJ2-5
TGCGCCAGCAGCCAATTTCGCGGGCGCGGGGGGCCTCAAGAGACCCAGTACTTC
CASSQFRGRGGPQETQYF
>NA|TRBV11-3|TRBD1|TRBJ2-5
TGTGCCAGCAGCGTCACAGGGGAAGAGACCCAGTACTTC
CASSVTGEETQYF
>few|TRBV6-5|NA|TRBJ1-2
TGTGCCAGCAGTCCTGGTATCGGTGGCTACACCTTC
CASSPGIGGYTF
>NA|TRBV9|TRBD2|TRBJ2-1
TGTGCCAACCCGGGACTAGTCTCTCTGAAGTCCTACAATGAGCAGTTCTTC
CANPGLVSLKSYNEQFF